This is a list of T cell receptor beta chains from one sample in a study of shared clonotypes between healthy human individuals. Assay: immunoSEQ multiplex PCR; the TCRdb copy retains only in-frame clones and omits some. The table shows 2 million to 2.5 million clones, with 85% to 95% occurring only once. Sequencing input: naive CD4+ T cells from PBMCs. All receptors derive from a man between 18 and 29 years old in good health. Some clones in this sample may be carry-over from other donors' samples. The CDR3 runs from the conserved cysteine through the conserved F or W. Each record gives: D gene, V gene, clone size, J gene, CDR3 length, CDR3 protein, CDR3 DNA. The D gene is left open where the match is weak. A row's size may be missing; if present it is once, few, many or a size class.

d_gene: TRBD2; v_gene: TRBV7-6; abundance: NA; j_gene: TRBJ2-7; len: 15; CDR3aa: CASSYIAGGPYEQYF; CDR3nt: TGTGCCAGCAGTTATATAGCGGGAGGGCCCTACGAGCAGTACTTC
d_gene: TRBD2; v_gene: TRBV28; abundance: NA; j_gene: TRBJ2-1; len: 18; CDR3aa: CASHPGLAGVTSYNEQFF; CDR3nt: TGTGCCAGCCATCCGGGACTAGCGGGAGTAACATCCTACAATGAGCAGTTCTTC
d_gene: NA; v_gene: TRBV7-9; abundance: NA; j_gene: TRBJ2-3; len: 15; CDR3aa: CASSLVRPSTDTQYF; CDR3nt: TGTGCCAGCAGCTTAGTAAGGCCGAGCACAGATACGCAGTATTTT
d_gene: TRBD1; v_gene: TRBV15; abundance: NA; j_gene: TRBJ2-5; len: 15; CDR3aa: CATSRGTGVSETQYF; CDR3nt: TGTGCCACCAGCAGAGGGACAGGGGTGTCAGAGACCCAGTACTTC
d_gene: NA; v_gene: TRBV15; abundance: NA; j_gene: TRBJ1-4; len: 13; CDR3aa: CATSLGSVEKLFF; CDR3nt: TGTGCCACCAGCTTGGGGTCGGTCGAAAAACTGTTTTTT
d_gene: NA; v_gene: TRBV7-8; abundance: NA; j_gene: TRBJ2-7; len: 14; CDR3aa: CASSLAGGEYEQYF; CDR3nt: TGTGCCAGCAGCTTAGCAGGGGGGGAGTACGAGCAGTACTTC
d_gene: TRBD2; v_gene: TRBV28; abundance: NA; j_gene: TRBJ2-7; len: 15; CDR3aa: CASSPTGGIHYEQYF; CDR3nt: TGTGCCAGCAGCCCAACGGGAGGGATTCACTACGAGCAGTACTTC
d_gene: NA; v_gene: TRBV19; abundance: NA; j_gene: TRBJ1-2; len: 13; CDR3aa: CASSLQVNYGYTF; CDR3nt: TGTGCCAGTAGCCTACAGGTGAATTATGGCTACACCTTC
d_gene: NA; v_gene: TRBV5-1; abundance: NA; j_gene: TRBJ2-2; len: 14; CDR3aa: CASSLDWGPMELFF; CDR3nt: TGCGCCAGCAGCTTGGATTGGGGACCTATGGAGCTGTTTTTT
d_gene: NA; v_gene: TRBV5-1; abundance: NA; j_gene: TRBJ2-2; len: 19; CDR3aa: CASGDRGRRDHANTGELFF; CDR3nt: TGCGCCAGCGGGGATAGGGGACGGAGAGATCACGCGAACACCGGGGAGCTGTTTTTT
d_gene: TRBD1; v_gene: TRBV27; abundance: once; j_gene: TRBJ2-3; len: 14; CDR3aa: CASKTGGAGDTQYF; CDR3nt: TGTGCCAGCAAAACAGGGGGCGCGGGGGATACGCAGTATTTT
d_gene: NA; v_gene: TRBV28; abundance: NA; j_gene: TRBJ1-2; len: 12; CDR3aa: CASSSQSYGYTF; CDR3nt: TGTGCCAGCAGTTCCCAATCCTATGGCTACACCTTC
d_gene: NA; v_gene: TRBV11-3; abundance: NA; j_gene: TRBJ2-5; len: 13; CDR3aa: CASSSGFQETQYF; CDR3nt: TGTGCCAGCAGCTCTGGGTTCCAAGAGACCCAGTACTTC
d_gene: TRBD2; v_gene: TRBV5-1; abundance: NA; j_gene: TRBJ2-1; len: 16; CDR3aa: CASSLALAGVRNEQFF; CDR3nt: TGCGCCAGCAGCTTGGCCCTAGCGGGAGTTCGGAATGAGCAGTTCTTC